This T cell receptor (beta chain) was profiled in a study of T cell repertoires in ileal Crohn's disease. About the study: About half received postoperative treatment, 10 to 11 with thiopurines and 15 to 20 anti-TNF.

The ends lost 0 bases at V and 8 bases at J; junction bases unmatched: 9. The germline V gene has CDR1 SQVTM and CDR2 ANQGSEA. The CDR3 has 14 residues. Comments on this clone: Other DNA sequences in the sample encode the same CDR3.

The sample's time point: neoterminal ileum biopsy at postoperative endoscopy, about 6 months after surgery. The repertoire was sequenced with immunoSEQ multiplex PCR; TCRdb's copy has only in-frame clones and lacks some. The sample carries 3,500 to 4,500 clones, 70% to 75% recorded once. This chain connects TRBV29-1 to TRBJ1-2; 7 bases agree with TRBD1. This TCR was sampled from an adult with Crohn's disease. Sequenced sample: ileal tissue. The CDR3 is CSVEEGRGLLGYTF. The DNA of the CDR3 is TGCAGCGTTGAAGAAGGAAGGGGGCTGTTAGGCTACACCTTC. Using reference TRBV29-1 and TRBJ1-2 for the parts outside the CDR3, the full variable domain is SAVISQKPSRDICQRGTSLTIQCQVDSQVTMMFWYRQQPGQSLTLIATANQGSEATYESGFVIDKFPISRPNLTFSTLTVSNMSPEDSSIYLCSVEEGRGLLGYTFGSGTRLTVV.